The clone carrying this TCR beta chain occurred once. The data were obtained in a study of blood T cell repertoires in COVID-19. Study background: The study drew acute and convalescent COVID-19 samples from the United States, Italy and Spain.

As originally analysed: Scientists estimated how many nucleated cells there were by amplifying reference gene primers. The data were produced by immunoSEQ multiplex PCR, yet TCRdb's version contains in-frame clones alone and is incomplete. For V, J and clone size, that table is used; D and trimming come from the DNA. The sample consists of 210,000 or so clones, 75% to 85% of them appearing once. The receptor was isolated from a man aged 45-60 years with COVID-19, enrolled during active disease. The specimen was peripheral blood.

CDR3 in DNA: TGTGCCAGCAGCCAAATTCCTAGTTCCAACGAGCAGTACTTC. This gives the protein CASSQIPSSNEQYF. The chain employs TRBV3-1 (or the pseudogene TRBV3-2) and TRBJ2-7; D call uncertain. The germline V gene has CDR1 LGHDT and CDR2 YNNKEL (reference sequence). The CDR3 is made up of 14 amino acids. The V end lost 2 bases, the J end lost 5 bases, and 13 bases lay between the germline ends.